A single sample gave rise to the 3 T cell receptor beta chains below, sequenced in a study of chemoradiotherapy in HPV16-positive cancers. The table came from immunoSEQ multiplex PCR; TCRdb's copy has only in-frame clones and leaves some out. Of about 53,000 clones listed, 90% are singletons. The specimen comprised blood, sampled from a patient who underwent chemoradiotherapy. These receptors originate from a human donor with HPV-associated anogenital cancer.

This clone was seen more than once but under ten times. CDR3 region: CASSENTEAFF. Here the CDR3 DNA reads TGTGCCAGCAGTGAAAACACTGAAGCTTTCTTT. The V call is TRBV2, the J call TRBJ1-1, with D uncertain. The V gene's germline CDR1 is SNHLY and CDR2 FYNNEI. V was trimmed by 2 bases and J by 2 bases, leaving 0 bases between them. This CDR3 is 11 amino acids long.

The rearrangement uses TRBV5-1 and TRBJ2-5; 12 nucleotides align to TRBD1. In germline, CDR1 is SGHRS, CDR2 YFSETQ. The CDR3 runs to 17 residues. V lost 1 base and J lost 5; bases outside the gene matches: 9. The CDR3 spells CASSLYGTGGSGETQYF. CDR3 nucleotides: TGCGCCAGCAGCTTGTACGGGACAGGGGGCTCCGGGGAGACCCAGTACTTC.

This clone was seen just once. The V call is TRBV5-4, the J call TRBJ2-7, with 11 bases that match TRBD2. CDR3 length: 15 amino acids. V lost 4 bases, J lost 2 bases, and 5 bases stayed unmatched. The germline gives CDR1 SGHNT, CDR2 YYREEE (reference sequence). The CDR3 loop is CASSPRLAGTYEQYF. In DNA form, the CDR3 reads TGTGCCAGCAGCCCGCGACTAGCGGGGACCTACGAGCAGTACTTC.